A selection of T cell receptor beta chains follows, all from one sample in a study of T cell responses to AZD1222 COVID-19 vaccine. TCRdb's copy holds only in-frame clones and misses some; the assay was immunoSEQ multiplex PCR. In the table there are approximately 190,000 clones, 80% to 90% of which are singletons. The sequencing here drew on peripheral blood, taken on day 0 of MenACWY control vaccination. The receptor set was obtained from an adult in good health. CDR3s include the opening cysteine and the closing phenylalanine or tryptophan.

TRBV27 CATSGGRGYTF
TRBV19 CASSQGYEGEKLFF
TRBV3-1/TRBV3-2 CASSHVTGGGDGYTF
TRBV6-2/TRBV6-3 CASSYSTQFHTEAFF
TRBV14 CASSQPGKNTEAFF
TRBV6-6 CASHVTRGELFF
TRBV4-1 CASSSPSGGAYNEQFF
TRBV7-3 CASSPTGDPLTEAFF
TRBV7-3 CASSYDRAGGELFF
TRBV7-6 CATRGLAGEEAGELFF
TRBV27 CASGKTGAVKLNYGYTF
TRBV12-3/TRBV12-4 CASSFNSGDTQYF
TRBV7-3 CASSLGGTENNEQFF
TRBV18 CASSPRGDGELFF
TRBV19 CASSPGGRVEAFF
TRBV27 CASSLQATNEKLFF
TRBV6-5 CASREGGGASYGYTF
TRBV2 CASSGRRSNQPQHF
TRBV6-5 CASRSQTGTQHF
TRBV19 CASTPGRRNEQFF
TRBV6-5 CASSYRTPQSYEQYF
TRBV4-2 CASSQGEGAHSPLHF
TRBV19 CASSIRQGDQPQHF
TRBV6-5 CASRLRDSSYNEQFF
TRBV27 CASSFDNRDLPYGYTF
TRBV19 CASSGLYTGTEKLFF
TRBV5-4 CASSLGDRGATGELFF
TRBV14 CASSESSSSYNEQFF
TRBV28 CASRETVSNQPQHF
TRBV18 CASSPGATNEKLFF
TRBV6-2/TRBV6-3 CASSEVSGANVLTF
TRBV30 CAWWGPGTEKLFF
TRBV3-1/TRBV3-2 CASSQGGYQETQYF
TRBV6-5 CASSSIMNTEAFF
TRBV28 CASSLRTTNTEAFF
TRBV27 CASSLSRTGANVLTF
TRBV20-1 CSASPGLQGYGYTF
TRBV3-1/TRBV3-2 CASSPPRGSNTGELFF
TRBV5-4 CASSLGLTSTDTQYF
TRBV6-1 CASSEAWNYNEQFF
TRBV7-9 CASSLARTQGSAEAFF
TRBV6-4 CASTAAGRRGPCEQYF
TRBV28 CASRLDNSGNTIYF
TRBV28 CASSLGGWTRTYEQYF
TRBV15 CATSSDKAYEQYF
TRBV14 CASSQGDGRAYEQYF
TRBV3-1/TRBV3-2 CASSQVEETGSNQPQHF
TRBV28 CASHTSGRIYEQYF
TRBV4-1 CASSQDLGAGGPPDTQYF
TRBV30 CAWGGKDTSNQPQHF
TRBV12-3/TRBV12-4 CASSGQGGNEQYF
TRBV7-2 CASSLAKGLSYEQYF
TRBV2 CASSDRGPYNEQFF
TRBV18 CASHDAGANPYEQYF
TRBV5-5 CASSLASDEKLFF
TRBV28 CASKNSGRVEQFF